The 16 T cell receptor beta chains in this list originate from one sample, sequenced in a study of CD8 T cells in ankylosing spondylitis. MiXCR was run by TCRdb on the 5' RACE reads, yielding one entry per CDR3 protein. Counted here are 85,000 to 90,000 distinct CDR3 sequences, roughly 30% occurring once; the ten biggest clones make up nearly 60%. Sequenced sample: blood, either unsorted or a sorted T cell fraction (not recorded which). The source is a male donor with ankylosing spondylitis or in good health (not recorded which).

This clonotype was seen more than once but under ten times. This sequence joins TRBV15 and TRBJ2-7; TRBD1 is a possible D gene (6 bases). V lost 5 bases and J 0 bases, leaving 20 bases between the germline ends. The CDR3 runs to 17 residues. The germline V gene has CDR1 LNHNV and CDR2 YYDKDF (reference sequence). In DNA form, the CDR3 reads TGTGCCACCAGCGTCCTATTTCTAGGACAGAGCTCCTACGAGCAGTACGTC. Its protein is CATSVLFLGQSSYEQYV.

This clonotype showed up just a few times. The chain employs TRBV7-9 and TRBJ2-7, with D perhaps being TRBD1 or TRBD2 (5 bases each). Germline V gene lookup returns CDR1 SEHNR and CDR2 FQNEAQ (reference sequence). V was shortened by 3 bases and J by 0 bases, with 15 bases between the two germline ends. The CDR3 extends over 16 amino acids. CDR3 sequence: CASSFIEGTTSYEQYF. DNA for the CDR3: TGTGCCAGCAGCTTTATTGAGGGGACCACCTCCTACGAGCAGTACTTC.

Only a few counts were recorded for this clonotype. The chain is built from TRBV27 and TRBJ1-2, with D hard to call. Trimming took 4 bases from V and 8 from J, leaving 14 bases between them. Germline lookup yields CDR1 MNHEY and CDR2 SMNVEV (reference sequence). The CDR3 is 13 residues long. DNA of the CDR3: TGTGCCAGCAGTTGGGCACCCCGAGGGGGCTACACCTTC. This translates into CASSWAPRGGYTF.

J is TRBJ2-4 and V is TRBV7-8; 8 bases align to TRBD1. The CDR3 loop spans 15 amino acids. V shed 5 bases and J 9 bases; nucleotides not matched to a gene: 12. Germline V gene lookup returns CDR1 SGHVS and CDR2 FQNEAQ. In DNA, the CDR3 is TGTGCCAGCAGCCAAACTACAGGGGGTCAGGGCATTCAGTACTTC. Its translation is CASSQTTGGQGIQYF.

This clonotype occurred a few times. J is TRBJ2-1 and V is TRBV7-3; no clear D. The CDR3 has 11 amino acids. Looked up from germline, CDR1 is SGHTA and CDR2 is FQGTGA. V was shortened by 2 bases and J by 8 bases, with 4 bases between the two germline ends. The CDR3 nucleotides are TGTGCCAGCAGCTTAGGCGATGAGCAGTTCTTC. Its translation is CASSLGDEQFF.

This clonotype was found a few times. The gene calls are TRBV19 and TRBJ1-2; weak D call: TRBD1 (6 bases). Trimming took 1 base from V and 4 from J, leaving 13 bases between them. CDR1 and CDR2 (germline): LNHDA, SQIVND (reference sequence). This CDR3 has 15 residues. The DNA of the CDR3 is TGTGCCAGTAGTATAGCTGGACAGAGACCCTATGGCTACACCTTC. Translating it yields CASSIAGQRPYGYTF.

This clonotype turned up a few times. The chain recombines TRBV7-3 with TRBJ2-1, with a weak D call TRBD2 (5 bases). CDR3 length: 15 amino acids. Trimming cost V 3 bases and J 4 bases, with 13 bases left between them. Per germline, CDR1 SGHTA and CDR2 FQGTGA. CDR3 DNA sequence: TGTGCCAGCAGCTTTCCTGGGAGCTTATACAATGAGCAGTTCTTC. Translation: CASSFPGSLYNEQFF.

This clonotype occurred many times. The rearrangement uses TRBV5-1 and TRBJ2-2; TRBD2 is a possible D gene (6 bases). This CDR3 is 16 amino acids long. V lost 0 bases and J 1 base, leaving 10 bases between the germline ends. The germline gives CDR1 SGHRS, CDR2 YFSETQ. CDR3 nucleotide sequence: TGCGCCAGCAGCTTGGAGGGAGGCCTGAACACCGGGGAGCTGTTTTTT. Translation: CASSLEGGLNTGELFF. Supplemented by reference TRBV5-1 and TRBJ2-2, the full variable domain reads KAGVTQTPRYLIKTRGQQVTLSCSPISGHRSVSWYQQTPGQGLQFLFEYFSETQRNKGNFPGRFSGRQFSNSRSEMNVSTLELGDSALYLCASSLEGGLNTGELFFGEGSRLTVL.

V usage is TRBV9 and J usage is TRBJ2-3; 9 bases map to TRBD2. V lost 2 bases and J lost 5; bases outside the gene matches: 6. CDR3 length: 15 residues. The germline V gene encodes CDR1 SGDLS and CDR2 YYNGEE. CDR3 residues: CASSVLAGVRDTQYF. The CDR3 bases are TGTGCCAGCAGCGTTTTAGCGGGAGTACGAGATACGCAGTATTTT.

The chain is built from TRBV20-1 and TRBJ2-1; 8 nucleotides align to TRBD2. Germline V lookup: CDR1 DFQATT, CDR2 SNEGSKA (reference sequence). The CDR3 is 14 residues long. After removal of 7 bases from V and 4 bases from J, the junction contained 9 bases not matched to a gene. For the CDR3, the DNA is TGCAGTGGATGTACTAGCGGACCTTACAATGAGCAGTTCTTC. It translates to CSGCTSGPYNEQFF.

There are a few counts of this clonotype. The chain joins TRBV5-1 to TRBJ2-1; TRBD2 agrees at 9 bases. This CDR3 region has 15 residues. The germline CDR1 and CDR2 sequences are SGHRS and YFSETQ. After removal of 0 bases from V and 8 bases from J, the junction contained 6 bases not matched to a gene. The CDR3 DNA reads as TGCGCCAGCAGCTTGGGACTAGCGGAGTGGGATGAGCAGTTCTTC. Translation: CASSLGLAEWDEQFF.

V and J are TRBV7-9 and TRBJ1-5; possibly TRBD1 for D (5 bases). CDR3 length: 16 residues. Germline CDR1 and CDR2: SEHNR and FQNEAQ (reference sequence). V was trimmed by 1 base and J by 4 bases, leaving 14 bases between them. The CDR3 DNA is TGTGCCAGCAGCTTAGGAGCGGCAGGGACTAATCAGCCCCAGCATTTT. This gives the protein CASSLGAAGTNQPQHF.

The chain combines TRBV6-5 with TRBJ1-1, with a possible D match to TRBD1 (5 bases). Germline assignment: CDR1 MNHEY and CDR2 SVGAGI. The CDR3 sequence is 14 residues long. Trimming stripped 5 bases from V and 3 bases from J, with 13 bases between. The CDR3 DNA reads as TGTGCCAGCAGTGCCTCGAGGGGAGACACTGAAGCTTTCTTT. Its translation: CASSASRGDTEAFF.

The chain couples TRBV2 to TRBJ2-3; unclear D gene. Trimming took 8 bases from V and 1 from J, leaving 13 bases between them. CDR1 is SNHLY and CDR2 is FYNNEI in the germline V gene. This CDR3 region has 14 residues. CDR3 in DNA: TGTGCCAGCGCCGCTACAGAGGGCACAGATACGCAGTATTTT. Protein: CASAATEGTDTQYF.

This clonotype was picked up a small number of times. The chain is built from TRBV5-1 and TRBJ2-2; 7 bases line up with TRBD2. Germline V lookup: CDR1 SGHRS, CDR2 YFSETQ. With 0 bases clipped from V and 6 bases from J, the junction kept 2 bases outside the gene matches. This CDR3 is built from 14 residues. CDR3 in DNA: TGCGCCAGCAGCTTGGCCCGGGGGGCCGGGGAGCTGTTTTTT. This encodes CASSLARGAGELFF.

The V gene is TRBV7-2, the J gene TRBJ1-1; perhaps TRBD1 as D (5 bases). This CDR3 is 16 amino acids long. Germline lookup yields CDR1 SGHTA and CDR2 FQGNSA. Trimming stripped 5 bases from V and 5 bases from J, with 21 bases between. The chain's CDR3 is CASSPPPWPEGTEAFF. The CDR3 nucleotides read TGTGCCAGCAGCCCCCCTCCGTGGCCCGAGGGGACTGAAGCTTTCTTT.